What follows are 7 T cell receptor beta chains derived from one specimen sequenced in a study of OX40 agonist ivuxolimab in advanced cancers. Some clones are missing from TCRdb's copy, which holds only in-frame ones; the method was immunoSEQ multiplex PCR. In the table there are about 20,000 clones, roughly 80% of which are singletons. Here the sequenced sample was CD4+ or CD8+ T cells sorted from blood, taken in a trial of the OX40 agonist ivuxolimab. These receptors came from an adult with an advanced solid tumor such as melanoma, head and neck, liver or kidney cancer.

This clone was recorded a few times. This chain connects TRBV30 to TRBJ1-1, with TRBD1 matching over 11 bases. CDR3 length: 12 residues. Germline V gene data show CDR1 as GTSNPN and CDR2 as SVGIG (reference sequence). J lost 6 bases, V lost 5 bases, and 2 bases had no gene match. As DNA, the CDR3 is TGTGCCTGGGGACAGGGGGCTTCTGAAGCTTTCTTT. Residues: CAWGQGASEAFF.

This clone came up once. V is TRBV5-5 and J is TRBJ2-7; D is possibly TRBD2 (5 bases). The germline V gene encodes CDR1 SGHKS and CDR2 YYEKEE (reference sequence). Trimming left V 1 base short and J 2 bases short, with 13 bases between. CDR3 length equals 15 residues. The CDR3 loop is CASSLYEGYTYEQYF. The CDR3 DNA sequence: TGTGCCAGCAGCTTGTATGAGGGATACACCTACGAGCAGTACTTC.

The sample holds one count of this clone. The rearrangement uses TRBV5-1 and TRBJ2-7; D is ambiguous. CDR1 is SGHRS, CDR2 YFSETQ, per germline. CDR3 length: 11 residues. The V end was cut by 1 base, the J end by 5 bases, with 4 bases between. CDR3 bases: TGCGCCAGCAGCTTGCAGGACGAGCAGTACTTC. Protein: CASSLQDEQYF.

CDR3 in DNA: TGTGCCAGCAGTTTAAGGACAGCCACTGAAGCTTTCTTT. This sequence encodes CASSLRTATEAFF. This chain links TRBV28 with TRBJ1-1; D is perhaps TRBD1 (6 bases). Germline loops: CDR1 MDHEN, CDR2 SYDVKM. V was trimmed by 2 bases and J by 4 bases, leaving 8 bases between them. The CDR3 sequence is 13 residues long.

This clone was counted a single time. The chain is built from TRBV4-3 and TRBJ1-1; D not certain. V dropped 0 bases and J dropped 9 bases, with 14 bases sitting between them. CDR3 length equals 14 residues. From germline, CDR1 is LGHNA and CDR2 YSLEER. The CDR3 sequence is CASSQDIGLNKAFF. The CDR3 DNA is TGCGCCAGCAGCCAAGACATCGGGCTCAACAAAGCTTTCTTT.

The gene calls are TRBV30 and TRBJ2-4; D is unresolved. The CDR3 is made up of 11 amino acids. CDR1 and CDR2 (germline): GTSNPN, SVGIG (reference sequence). The CDR3 is CAFWARSIQYF. Written as DNA, the CDR3 is TGTGCGTTTTGGGCTAGGAGCATTCAGTACTTC.

The chain combines TRBV29-1 with TRBJ1-2, with D tentatively TRBD1 (5 bases). CDR3 length: 16 residues. The V gene lost 3 bases and the J gene lost 2 bases, with 19 bases spanning the gap. Germline V gene sequence: CDR1 SQVTM, CDR2 ANQGSEA. Here the CDR3 DNA reads TGCAGCGTTGATCGGGGGGGACGAGGACGGAACTATGGCTACACCTTC. This sequence encodes CSVDRGGRGRNYGYTF. The variable domain in full, completed from reference TRBV29-1 and TRBJ1-2, reads SAVISQKPSRDICQRGTSLTIQCQVDSQVTMMFWYRQQPGQSLTLIATANQGSEATYESGFVIDKFPISRPNLTFSTLTVSNMSPEDSSIYLCSVDRGGRGRNYGYTFGSGTRLTVV.